This T cell receptor (beta chain) was found in a study of PD-1 blockade in classical Hodgkin lymphoma. The CDR3 has 13 amino acids. The V gene's germline CDR1 is SGHRS and CDR2 YFSETQ. V was cut by 3 bases and J by 1 base, with 8 bases left in between. Study-level findings and limits: CD8+ TCR diversity did not rise significantly by C4D1, unlike CD4+. Baseline diversity in complete responders resembled that of newly diagnosed patients. Healthy donors reportedly exceeded newly diagnosed patients in baseline TCR diversity. The drivers behind the repertoire differences, possibly disease activity or prior therapy, remain undefined.

Brentuximab vedotin exposure varied among the patients, all of whom had relapsed after autologous stem cell transplantation. This clone has only a few counts. Its target is unknown. Using immunoSEQ multiplex PCR, the repertoire was profiled, and TCRdb retains in-frame clones only, with some absent. Seen here are around 41,000 clones, approximately 70% observed once, and the top ten hold around 2.8%. The sample consisted of peripheral blood mononuclear cells (PBMCs), taken before the second cycle of nivolumab. This sequence originates from a human donor with classical Hodgkin lymphoma. This chain joins TRBV5-1 and TRBJ2-7; perhaps TRBD1 as D (6 bases). CDR3 in DNA: TGCGCCAGCAGCTGGGACAAGTCCTACGAGCAGTACTTC. Translation gives CASSWDKSYEQYF.